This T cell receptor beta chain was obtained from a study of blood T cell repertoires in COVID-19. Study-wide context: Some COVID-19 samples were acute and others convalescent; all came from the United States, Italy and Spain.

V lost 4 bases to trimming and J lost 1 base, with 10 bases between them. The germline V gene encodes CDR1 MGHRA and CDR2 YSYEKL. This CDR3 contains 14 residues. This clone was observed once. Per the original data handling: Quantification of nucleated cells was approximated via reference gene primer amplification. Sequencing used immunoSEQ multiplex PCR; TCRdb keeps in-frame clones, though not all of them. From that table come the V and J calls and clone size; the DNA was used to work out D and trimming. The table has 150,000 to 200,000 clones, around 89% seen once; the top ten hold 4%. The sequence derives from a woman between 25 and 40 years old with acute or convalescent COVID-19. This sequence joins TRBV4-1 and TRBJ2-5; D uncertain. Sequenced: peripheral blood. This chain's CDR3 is CASSPRFLQETQYF. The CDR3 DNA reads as TGCGCCAGCAGCCCCCGGTTCCTCCAAGAGACCCAGTACTTC.